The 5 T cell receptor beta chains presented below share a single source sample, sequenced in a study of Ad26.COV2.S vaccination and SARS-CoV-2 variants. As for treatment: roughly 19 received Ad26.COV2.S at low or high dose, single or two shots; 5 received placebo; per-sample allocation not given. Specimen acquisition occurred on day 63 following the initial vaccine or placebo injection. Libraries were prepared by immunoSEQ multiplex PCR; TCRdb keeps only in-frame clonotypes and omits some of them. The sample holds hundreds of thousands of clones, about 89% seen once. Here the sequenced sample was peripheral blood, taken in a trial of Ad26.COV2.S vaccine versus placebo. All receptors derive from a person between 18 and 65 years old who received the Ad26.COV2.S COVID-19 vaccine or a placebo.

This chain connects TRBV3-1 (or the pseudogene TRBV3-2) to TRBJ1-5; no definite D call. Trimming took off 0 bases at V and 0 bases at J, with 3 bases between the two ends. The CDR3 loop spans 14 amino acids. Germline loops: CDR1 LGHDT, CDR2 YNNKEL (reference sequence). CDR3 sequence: CASSQEYSNQPQHF. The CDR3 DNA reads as TGTGCCAGCAGCCAAGAGTATAGCAATCAGCCCCAGCATTTT.

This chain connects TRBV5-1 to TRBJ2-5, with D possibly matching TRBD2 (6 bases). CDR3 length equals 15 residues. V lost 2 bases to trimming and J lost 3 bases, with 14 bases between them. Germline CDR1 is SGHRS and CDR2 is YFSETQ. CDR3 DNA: TGCGCCAGCAGCTTCCCGGGAGTGACGAAAGAGACCCAGTACTTC. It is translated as CASSFPGVTKETQYF.

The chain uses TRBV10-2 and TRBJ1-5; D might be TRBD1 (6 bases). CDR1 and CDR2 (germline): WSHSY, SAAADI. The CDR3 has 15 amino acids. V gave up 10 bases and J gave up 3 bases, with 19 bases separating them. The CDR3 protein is CATSGSTGTNQPQHF. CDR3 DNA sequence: TGCGCCACCTCGGGGTCCACAGGGACCAATCAGCCCCAGCATTTT.

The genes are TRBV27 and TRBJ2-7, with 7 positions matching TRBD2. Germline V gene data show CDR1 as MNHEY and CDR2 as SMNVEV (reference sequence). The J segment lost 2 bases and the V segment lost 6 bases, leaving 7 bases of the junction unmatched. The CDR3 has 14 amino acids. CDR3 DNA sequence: TGTGCCAGCAGCCAGCGGGGACTCACCTACGAGCAGTACTTC. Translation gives CASSQRGLTYEQYF.

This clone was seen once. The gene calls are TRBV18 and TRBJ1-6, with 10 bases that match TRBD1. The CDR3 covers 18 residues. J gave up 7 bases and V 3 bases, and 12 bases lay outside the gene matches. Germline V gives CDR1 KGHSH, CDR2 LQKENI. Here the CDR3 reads CASSPTLAGTGENSPLHF. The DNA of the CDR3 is TGTGCCAGCTCACCGACCCTCGCCGGGACAGGGGAGAATTCACCCCTCCACTTT.